This T cell receptor beta chain was found in a study of Tregs in tolerant kidney transplant recipients. Germline-derived CDR1 and CDR2 are MDHEN and SYDVKM. This CDR3 spans 14 amino acids. Note on this clone: An end of the junction differs from the germline gene, which may be a read error. The sample carries other DNA sequences with the same CDR3.

Here immunoSEQ multiplex PCR was the method, and the copy in TCRdb shows in-frame clones only, minus some. The repertoire holds 81,000 or so clones, more than 85% seen once, with 1.5% to 2% in the top ten. The nonmyeloablative bone marrow transplants came from related graft donors, with transient mixed chimerism. The chain links TRBV28 to TRBJ1-6, with D perhaps TRBD1 (5 bases). Here the sequenced sample was CD4+ T cells from blood (PBMCs), taken 24 months after the transplant. The receptor comes from a human patient who received a combined kidney and bone marrow transplant. Some T cells may have originated in the graft donor. DNA of the CDR3: TGTGCCAGCAGTTTGGCCAGGGTTAATTCCCCCCTCCACTTT. It yields the protein CASSLARVNSPLHF. The full variable domain, with the rest looked up from reference TRBV28 and TRBJ1-6, is DVKVTQSSRYLVKRTGEKVFLECVQDMDHENMFWYRQDPGLGLRLIYFSYDVKMKEKGDIPEGYSVSREKKERFSLILESASTNQTSMYLCASSLARVNSPLHFGNGTRLTVT.